This is a list of T cell receptor beta chains from one sample in a study of CD8+ T cells in alopecia areata. Here immunoSEQ multiplex PCR was the method, and the copy in TCRdb shows in-frame clones only, minus some. This table holds around 100,000 clones, 44% found once. Sequencing used CD8+ T cells sorted from blood, obtained at week 24, from a patient treated with tofacitinib. The receptors stem from a human donor with alopecia areata. Each CDR3 is given with its conserved first and last residue. The order of the fields is D gene, CDR3 length, J gene, V gene, clone size, CDR3 DNA, CDR3 protein. A D gene is named only where the DNA matches it firmly. The size entry is marked missing in some rows and otherwise reads once, few, many or a size class.

>-|18|TRBJ1-4|TRBV4-3|-
TGCGCCAGCAGCCAAGAGGCTCGAGCGAAACCGCAGAATGAAAAACTGTTTTTT
CASSQEARAKPQNEKLFF
>-|13|TRBJ1-2|TRBV6-5|-
TGTGCCAGCAGTTACACAAACAACTATGGCTACACCTTC
CASSYTNNYGYTF
>-|15|TRBJ2-7|TRBV29-1|-
TGCAGCGTTGAAGCCCCGAAGTCGAGCTCCTACGAGCAGTACTTC
CSVEAPKSSSYEQYF
>TRBD1|15|TRBJ1-1|TRBV25-1|few
TGTGCCAGCAGAGGGACAGGGACGGGTTCGGCTGAAGCTTTCTTT
CASRGTGTGSAEAFF
>-|14|TRBJ2-2|TRBV29-1|-
TGCAGCGTCGGTCGCAGTACGAACACCGGGAAGCTGTTTTTT
CSVGRSTNTGKLFF
>TRBD2|15|TRBJ2-7|TRBV13|once
TGTGCCAGCAGCTGGCTTGGCGGGGGGGACTACGAGCAGTACTTC
CASSWLGGGDYEQYF
>TRBD2|15|TRBJ2-1|TRBV13|once
TGTGCCAGCAGCTTGGGTAGCGGGGCTTACAATGAGCAGTTCTTC
CASSLGSGAYNEQFF
>-|13|TRBJ2-1|TRBV11-1|few
TGTGCCAGCAGCTTCGGCCACTACAATGAGCAGTTCTTC
CASSFGHYNEQFF
>-|15|TRBJ2-2|TRBV30|-
TGTGCCTGGAGTGTACTGGTAGGGATGAGCGGGGAGCTGTTTTTT
CAWSVLVGMSGELFF
>-|14|TRBJ2-7|TRBV5-1|-
TGCGCCAGCAGCTTGGGGGGGAACTCCTACGAGCAGTACTTC
CASSLGGNSYEQYF
>TRBD2|16|TRBJ2-3|TRBV18|-
TGTGCCAGCTCACGAACTCTAGCGGGAGTATCAGATACGCAGTATTTT
CASSRTLAGVSDTQYF
>TRBD2|13|TRBJ2-7|TRBV29-1|-
TGCAGCGCAGAGGCTAGCGGGGCCTACGAGCAGTACTTC
CSAEASGAYEQYF
>-|12|TRBJ2-1|TRBV13|-
TGTGCCAGCAGCTTTCAGGGGAATGAGCAGTTCTTC
CASSFQGNEQFF
>-|16|TRBJ2-2|TRBV9|-
TGTGCCAGCAGCGTAGAAGCGTGGGGAAACACCGGGGAGCTGTTTTTT
CASSVEAWGNTGELFF
>-|14|TRBJ1-4|TRBV4-3|-
TGCGCCAGCAGCCCCAGGGGATACGAGGAAAAACTGTTTTTT
CASSPRGYEEKLFF
>TRBD1|14|TRBJ2-7|TRBV6-1|-
TGTGCCTGCGGACAGGGGGGTCTACTCTACGAGCAGTACTTC
CACGQGGLLYEQYF
>TRBD2|16|TRBJ2-7|TRBV7-9|-
TGTGCCAGCAGCCCGGGACTAGCGGGAAACTTTTACGAGCAGTACTTC
CASSPGLAGNFYEQYF
>TRBD2|14|TRBJ2-7|TRBV30|few
TGTGCCTGGACCCAGGGACTAGCGGGAAACGAGCAGTACTTC
CAWTQGLAGNEQYF
>-|12|TRBJ2-7|TRBV7-9|-
TGTGCCAGCAGCTTAGCCGGGGGAGAGCAGTACTTC
CASSLAGGEQYF
>-|19|TRBJ2-7|TRBV7-2|-
TGTGCCAGCAGCCACCCCCAGGGGGGCGGGATGGACCGTTCCTACGAGCAGTACTTC
CASSHPQGGGMDRSYEQYF
>-|15|TRBJ1-2|TRBV19|few
TGTGCCAGTAGTCGACAACTGGCGCGCCTCTATGGCTACACCTTC
CASSRQLARLYGYTF
>TRBD1|15|TRBJ1-5|TRBV27|few
TGTGCCAGCGGACTGAGGACAGGGGGAGGACAGCCCCAGCATTTT
CASGLRTGGGQPQHF
>-|14|TRBJ2-1|TRBV6-4|many
TGTGCCAGCAGCCCAACGGCCGACGTCAATGAGCAGTTCTTC
CASSPTADVNEQFF
>TRBD1|12|TRBJ2-1|TRBV29-1|few
TGCAGCGTTAAACAGGGGTCAAATGAGCAGTTCTTC
CSVKQGSNEQFF
>TRBD1|17|TRBJ2-4|TRBV7-2|few
TGTGCCAGCAGCTTAGACGGGACAGGGGTAGCCAAAAACATTCAGTACTTC
CASSLDGTGVAKNIQYF
>-|14|TRBJ2-1|TRBV19|-
TGTGCCAGTAGTGGGGAGGACTCCTACGATGAGCAGTTCTTC
CASSGEDSYDEQFF
>-|13|TRBJ2-1|TRBV13|-
TGTGCCAGCAGCTTAGGGTATAGCAATGAGCAGTTCTTC
CASSLGYSNEQFF
>-|12|TRBJ1-1|TRBV30|-
TGTGCCTGGAGTCTTGCAGACAGGGAAGCTTTCTTT
CAWSLADREAFF
>TRBD1|14|TRBJ1-5|TRBV15|-
TGTGCCACCTCCGGGACAGGGGGAATTCAGCCCCAGCATTTT
CATSGTGGIQPQHF